This T cell receptor (beta chain) was recorded in a study of control samples from healthy donors and cancer patients. V gave up 3 bases and J gave up 4 bases; unmatched junction bases: 8. The germline V gene has CDR1 WNHNN and CDR2 SYGVQD (reference sequence). The CDR3 is made up of 15 amino acids. The assay was immunoSEQ multiplex PCR, and TCRdb's table has in-frame clones only and misses some. This sample carries 120,000 or so clones, around 87% of them seen once, and the ten largest clones take about 2.7%. The sequence derives from a man aged 55 to 70 in good health. V usage is TRBV10-1 and J usage is TRBJ1-1, with 7 bases aligning to TRBD1. Sequencing input: blood. The CDR3 DNA is TGCGCCAGCAGTGAATTCGAGACAGGGTTCACTGAAGCTTTCTTT. It is translated as CASSEFETGFTEAFF.